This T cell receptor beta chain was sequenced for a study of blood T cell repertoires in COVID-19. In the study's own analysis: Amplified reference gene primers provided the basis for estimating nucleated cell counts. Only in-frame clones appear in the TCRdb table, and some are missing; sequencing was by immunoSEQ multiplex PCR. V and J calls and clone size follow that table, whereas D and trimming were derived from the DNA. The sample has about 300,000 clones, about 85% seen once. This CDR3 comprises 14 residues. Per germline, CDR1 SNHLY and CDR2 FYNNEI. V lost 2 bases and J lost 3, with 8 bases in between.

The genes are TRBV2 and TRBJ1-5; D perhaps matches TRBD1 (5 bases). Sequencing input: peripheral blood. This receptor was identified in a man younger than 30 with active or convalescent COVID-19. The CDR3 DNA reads TGTGCCAGCAGTGAAAGGGGTAACAATCAGCCCCAGCATTTT. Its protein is CASSERGNNQPQHF.